Described below is a single T cell receptor (beta chain) sequence and its context. Germline trimming cut 7 bases from V and 2 bases from J; bases unmatched to any gene: 10. Germline V gene data show CDR1 as LGHNA and CDR2 as YNFKEQ. CDR3 length equals 19 residues. TRB rearrangements spanning V, D and J were amplified using mixed TRB-A/B primers. TCRdb re-analysed the multiplex PCR reads in MiXCR, keeping a single row per CDR3 protein. The data contain about 6,100 distinct CDR3 sequences, around 33% of them singletons. This sample is drawn from a study of T cell repertoires in aging, cancer and after chemotherapy. The template was genomic DNA from peripheral blood, not RNA.

This TCR came from a human donor with a blood cancer. The specimen sequenced was blood. The J gene is TRBJ2-6, the V gene TRBV4-2; 14 nucleotides match TRBD2. The DNA of the CDR3 is TGTGCCAGCACCCCAGGATCGGGACTAGCGGGAGCTGGGGCCAACGTCCTGACTTTC. Its protein is CASTPGSGLAGAGANVLTF.